Below, 22 T cell receptor beta chains from the same sample are listed, as sequenced in a study of blood T cell repertoires in COVID-19. Sequenced by immunoSEQ multiplex PCR; TCRdb stores in-frame clones only, minus some. The repertoire holds over 150,000 clones, with roughly 80% as singletons. Sequenced: PBMCs or T cells enriched from blood (not recorded which). These receptors were taken from a woman aged 45-60 years who had recovered from COVID-19.

The V and J genes are TRBV19 and TRBJ2-7; 13 nucleotides align to TRBD2. CDR3 length: 15 residues. V shed 10 bases and J 4 bases; nucleotides not matched to a gene: 10. Germline CDR1 and CDR2: LNHDA and SQIVND (reference sequence). CDR3: CATESRTSGRYEQYF. CDR3 nucleotide sequence: TGTGCCACCGAATCCCGGACTAGCGGGAGATACGAGCAGTACTTC.

V gene TRBV5-4 combines with J gene TRBJ2-7; weak D call: TRBD2 (6 bases). From germline, CDR1 is SGHNT and CDR2 YYREEE (reference sequence). The CDR3 has 14 residues. Trimming shortened V by 0 bases and J by 5 bases, and 12 bases separated the two germline ends. The CDR3 sequence: CASSLDGGQHEQYF. The CDR3 nucleotides are TGTGCCAGCAGCTTGGATGGAGGGCAGCACGAGCAGTACTTC.

Written as DNA, the CDR3 is TGCGCCAGCAGCCCCGGACAGGGGTTTACCACCGGGGAGCTGTTTTTT. Translation gives CASSPGQGFTTGELFF. The chain is built from TRBV5-1 and TRBJ2-2; TRBD1 matches at 9 bases. The CDR3 sequence is 16 residues long. Germline V lookup: CDR1 SGHRS, CDR2 YFSETQ. J gave up 4 bases and V 4 bases, and 8 bases lay outside the gene matches.

The V gene is TRBV18, the J gene TRBJ2-3, with a weak D call TRBD2 (7 bases). CDR1 is KGHSH, CDR2 LQKENI, per germline. CDR3 length: 16 amino acids. Trimming removed 5 bases from V and 5 bases from J, with 20 bases in between. The CDR3 region is CASSTGATSAQDTQYF. The CDR3 coding sequence is TGTGCCAGCTCAACGGGGGCTACTAGCGCCCAAGATACGCAGTATTTT.

The V call is TRBV28, the J call TRBJ1-4, with TRBD1 matching over 9 bases. Germline loops: CDR1 MDHEN, CDR2 SYDVKM. This CDR3 contains 15 residues. Trimming at V came to 4 bases and at J to 5 bases, leaving 5 bases not matched to a gene. The CDR3 reads CASSSQGAGNEKLFF. CDR3 coding DNA: TGTGCCAGCAGTTCACAGGGGGCAGGGAATGAAAAACTGTTTTTT.

This clone was picked up one time. The chain carries TRBV19 and TRBJ1-5, with a possible D match to TRBD1 (5 bases). Trimming removed 4 bases from V and 4 bases from J, with 8 bases in between. The CDR3 has 13 residues. Germline CDR1 and CDR2: LNHDA and SQIVND (reference sequence). The CDR3 DNA sequence: TGTGCCAGTAGTACACCAGGGAATCAGCCCCAGCATTTT. Its protein product is CASSTPGNQPQHF.

This clone has a handful of counts. The chain couples TRBV7-9 to TRBJ2-7; 8 bases fit TRBD1. The V segment lost 1 base and the J segment 2 bases; nucleotides outside the gene matches: 7. CDR1 is SEHNR and CDR2 is FQNEAQ in the germline V gene (reference sequence). CDR3 length equals 16 residues. CDR3 DNA sequence: TGTGCCAGCAGCTTAGGGGGAAGACAGGGGACCTACGAGCAGTACTTC. It codes for CASSLGGRQGTYEQYF.

The rearrangement uses TRBV9 and TRBJ2-2; 10 bases line up with TRBD2. This CDR3 spans 17 amino acids. Losses at the gene ends were 2 bases for V and 0 bases for J; bases not matched to a gene: 4. Germline V gives CDR1 SGDLS, CDR2 YYNGEE. The CDR3 sequence is CASSVGLADPNTGELFF. In nucleotides, the CDR3 is TGTGCCAGCAGCGTTGGACTAGCGGATCCGAACACCGGGGAGCTGTTTTTT.

The chain is built from TRBV7-7 and TRBJ1-2, with no clear D. Germline V gene lookup returns CDR1 SSHAT and CDR2 FNYEAQ (reference sequence). Trimming left V 5 bases short and J 4 bases short, with 14 bases between. The length of the CDR3 is 14 residues. CDR3 sequence: CASSLISVSYGYTF. The CDR3 DNA sequence: TGTGCCAGCAGCCTTATATCAGTAAGCTATGGCTACACCTTC.

This sequence joins TRBV7-2 and TRBJ2-3; TRBD2 matches 13 bases. The length of the CDR3 is 17 residues. V lost 5 bases, J lost 3 bases, and 8 bases stayed unmatched. Germline loops: CDR1 SGHTA, CDR2 FQGNSA. The CDR3 protein is CASSARLAGGITDTQYF. The CDR3 DNA reads TGTGCCAGCAGCGCCAGACTAGCGGGAGGAATTACAGATACGCAGTATTTT.

This clone was seen ten or more times. The gene calls are TRBV3-1 (or the pseudogene TRBV3-2) and TRBJ2-7; a possible D gene is TRBD2 (6 bases). Germline V CDR1 and CDR2: LGHDT, YNNKEL (reference sequence). The CDR3 is made up of 15 amino acids. The ends were cut back, 1 base at V and 1 base at J, with 11 bases in the middle. As DNA, the CDR3 is TGTGCCAGCAGCCAAGGTGGGACTCTTTCCTACGAGCAGTACTTC. This codes for CASSQGGTLSYEQYF.

The CDR3 DNA reads TGTGCCAGCAGCTTTCGAGGACAGGGAACGTATGGCTACACCTTC. Its protein is CASSFRGQGTYGYTF. This chain connects TRBV5-6 to TRBJ1-2; the match to TRBD1 covers 8 bases. V shed 2 bases and J 5 bases; nucleotides not matched to a gene: 8. CDR1 SGHDT and CDR2 YYEEEE come from the germline V gene. The CDR3 is 15 residues long. Full variable domain (rest looked up from reference TRBV5-6 and TRBJ1-2): DAGVTQSPTHLIKTRGQQVTLRCSPKSGHDTVSWYQQALGQGPQFIFQYYEEEERQRGNFPDRFSGHQFPNYSSELNVNALLLGDSALYLCASSFRGQGTYGYTFGSGTRLTVV.

CDR3 sequence (DNA): TGTGCCAGCAGGCCCACAGGAGACCAGCCCCAGCATTTT. Residues: CASRPTGDQPQHF. The chain carries TRBV12-3 or TRBV12-4 and TRBJ1-5; TRBD1 is a possible D gene (5 bases). The length of the CDR3 is 13 residues. Between the trimmed V and J ends, which lost 6 bases and 7 bases, there was a span of 13 bases.

The chain carries TRBV11-2 and TRBJ2-2; D perhaps matches TRBD1 (6 bases). This CDR3 comprises 14 residues. Looked up from germline, CDR1 is SGHAT and CDR2 is FQNNGV. V lost 5 bases to trimming and J lost 7 bases, with 14 bases between them. The CDR3 DNA reads TGTGCCAGCAGCACAACAGGGATGGGCGGGGAGCTGTTTTTT. Amino acid sequence: CASSTTGMGGELFF.

The chain is built from TRBV18 and TRBJ2-1; D remains unclear. Trimming took off 3 bases at V and 6 bases at J, with 6 bases between the two ends. This CDR3 is built from 12 residues. Germline loops: CDR1 KGHSH, CDR2 LQKENI. The CDR3 spells CASSPIRNEQFF. For the CDR3, the DNA is TGTGCCAGCTCACCTATCCGCAATGAGCAGTTCTTC.

This sequence joins TRBV6-5 and TRBJ2-1; TRBD2 matches at 8 bases. The CDR3 is 15 residues long. Trimming took 2 bases from V and 5 from J; bases not matched to a gene: 5. The germline CDR1 and CDR2 sequences are MNHEY and SVGAGI. The CDR3 here is CASSYKGLVHNEQFF. DNA for the CDR3: TGTGCCAGCAGTTACAAGGGACTAGTGCACAATGAGCAGTTCTTC.

The chain recombines TRBV7-8 with TRBJ1-4, with D possibly matching TRBD1 (5 bases). CDR1 and CDR2 (germline): SGHVS, FQNEAQ. The CDR3 is 18 residues long. V was trimmed by 2 bases and J by 0 bases, leaving 16 bases between them. The chain's CDR3 is CASSLRRGGDATNEKLFF. As DNA, the CDR3 is TGTGCCAGCAGCTTACGAAGGGGAGGGGACGCAACTAATGAAAAACTGTTTTTT.

The rearrangement links TRBV27 to TRBJ2-7, with D possibly TRBD1 on 5 matching bases. CDR1 MNHEY and CDR2 SMNVEV come from the germline V gene (reference sequence). The CDR3 totals 14 residues. V lost 3 bases and J lost 6, with 15 bases in between. The CDR3 DNA follows: TGTGCCAGCAGTTTTGCCAGGGTCTTCTCCGAGCAGTACTTC. Amino acid sequence: CASSFARVFSEQYF.

The chain employs TRBV27 and TRBJ2-7, with 7 bases aligning to TRBD1. This CDR3 contains 15 residues. CDR1 is MNHEY, CDR2 SMNVEV, per germline (reference sequence). Trimming cost V 4 bases and J 2 bases; bases outside gene matches: 8. CDR3 sequence (DNA): TGTGCCAGCAGTTCAGCCGGGACAGCGCCCTACGAGCAGTACTTC. It codes for CASSSAGTAPYEQYF.

The chain combines TRBV5-4 with TRBJ2-3; a possible D gene is TRBD1 (6 bases). Trimming took off 2 bases at V and 4 bases at J, with 11 bases between the two ends. This CDR3 region has 14 residues. The V gene's germline CDR1 is SGHNT and CDR2 YYREEE (reference sequence). CDR3 DNA: TGTGCCAGCAGCTTTAGGGGGAGCGCAGATACGCAGTATTTT. Translation gives CASSFRGSADTQYF. The variable domain in full, completed from reference TRBV5-4 and TRBJ2-3, reads ETGVTQSPTHLIKTRGQQVTLRCSSQSGHNTVSWYQQALGQGPQFIFQYYREEENGRGNFPPRFSGLQFPNYSSELNVNALELDDSALYLCASSFRGSADTQYFGPGTRLTVL.

At least ten counts were recorded for this clone. The chain carries TRBV5-1 and TRBJ2-7; 12 nucleotides line up with TRBD2. Germline assignment: CDR1 SGHRS and CDR2 YFSETQ. V shed 4 bases and J 5 bases; nucleotides not matched to a gene: 16. CDR3 size: 18 residues. The CDR3 DNA reads as TGCGCCAGCAGCCCATCGACTAGCGGGGGAACCCTTCCCCACGAGCAGTACTTC. Amino acid sequence: CASSPSTSGGTLPHEQYF.

This rearrangement joins TRBV14 to TRBJ1-2; 7 positions agree with TRBD1. Germline CDR1 is SGHDN and CDR2 is FVKESK. Trimming removed 4 bases from V and 3 bases from J; junction bases left unmatched: 2. There are 13 residues in the CDR3. CDR3 loop: CASSPGQHYGYTF. Written as DNA, the CDR3 is TGTGCCAGCAGCCCGGGACAGCACTATGGCTACACCTTC.